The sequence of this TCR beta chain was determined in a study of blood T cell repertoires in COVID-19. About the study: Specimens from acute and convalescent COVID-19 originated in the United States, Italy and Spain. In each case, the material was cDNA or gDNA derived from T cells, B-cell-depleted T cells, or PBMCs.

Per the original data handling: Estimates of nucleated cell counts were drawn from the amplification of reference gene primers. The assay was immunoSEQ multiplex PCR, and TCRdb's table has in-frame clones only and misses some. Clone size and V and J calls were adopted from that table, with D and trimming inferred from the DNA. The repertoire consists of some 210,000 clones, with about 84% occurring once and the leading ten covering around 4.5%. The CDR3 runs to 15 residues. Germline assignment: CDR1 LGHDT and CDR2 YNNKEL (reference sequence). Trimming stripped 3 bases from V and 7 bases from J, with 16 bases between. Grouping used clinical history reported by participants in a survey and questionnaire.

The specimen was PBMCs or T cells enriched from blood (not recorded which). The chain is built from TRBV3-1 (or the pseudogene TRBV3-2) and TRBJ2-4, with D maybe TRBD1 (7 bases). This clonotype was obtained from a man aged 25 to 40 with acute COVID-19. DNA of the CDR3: TGTGCCAGCAGCCATCACCGGGACAGCGGGAACATTCAGTACTTC. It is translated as CASSHHRDSGNIQYF.